This passage covers 5 T cell receptor beta chains from one sample sequenced in a study of T cell responses to AZD1222 COVID-19 vaccine. The method was immunoSEQ multiplex PCR; TCRdb's version includes in-frame clones alone and lacks a portion of them. The sample includes 150,000 to 200,000 clones, approximately 93% of them seen just once. The input for sequencing was peripheral blood, taken on day 0 of AZD1222 vaccination. The receptor set was obtained from an adult in good health.

This chain links TRBV18 with TRBJ1-2, with 8 bases matching TRBD1. The trim removed 3 bases at V and 9 bases at J, leaving 15 bases unmatched. This CDR3 region has 16 residues. The germline V gene has CDR1 KGHSH and CDR2 LQKENI. CDR3 nucleotide sequence: TGTGCCAGCTCACCGCGGAACGAAGGACAGGGTAAAAGCTACACCTTC. Translation gives CASSPRNEGQGKSYTF.

In its sample, this clone was seen once. The chain carries TRBV18 and TRBJ1-5, with 9 bases matching TRBD1. V was clipped by 4 bases and J by 10 bases; unmatched bases: 17. There are 17 residues in the CDR3. Germline V gene sequence: CDR1 KGHSH, CDR2 LQKENI. CDR3 residues: CASSQKIPGQGKVPQHF. CDR3 DNA sequence: TGTGCCAGCTCACAAAAGATCCCGGGACAGGGAAAAGTACCCCAGCATTTT. The entire variable domain, with the rest obtained from reference TRBV18 and TRBJ1-5, is as follows: NAGVMQNPRHLVRRRGQEARLRCSPMKGHSHVYWYRQLPEEGLKFMVYLQKENIIDESGMPKERFSAEFPKEGPSILRIQQVVRGDSAAYFCASSQKIPGQGKVPQHFGDGTRLSIL.

This chain uses TRBV19 with TRBJ1-1; D call uncertain. The CDR3 loop spans 16 amino acids. Germline V gene lookup returns CDR1 LNHDA and CDR2 SQIVND (reference sequence). The V gene lost 3 bases and the J gene lost 0 bases, with 14 bases spanning the gap. CDR3 loop: CASSISSWTMNTEAFF. The CDR3 DNA reads as TGTGCCAGTAGTATTTCGTCCTGGACCATGAACACTGAAGCTTTCTTT.

A few counts support this clone. V and J are TRBV6-5 and TRBJ2-7; 7 nucleotides line up with TRBD1. CDR3 length equals 14 residues. CDR1 MNHEY and CDR2 SVGAGI come from the germline V gene. V trimming: 7 bases; J trimming: 3 bases; junction bases outside the gene matches: 9. The CDR3 is CASTPGQRFYEQYF. The CDR3 bases are TGTGCCAGCACCCCGGGACAGCGGTTCTACGAGCAGTACTTC.

The rearrangement joins TRBV29-1 to TRBJ1-1, with D uncertain. This CDR3 has 12 residues. Germline V gene data show CDR1 as SQVTM and CDR2 as ANQGSEA. The V gene lost 6 bases and the J gene lost 0 bases, with 8 bases spanning the gap. CDR3 amino acids: CSVARMNTEAFF. The CDR3 nucleotides read TGCAGCGTCGCCCGCATGAACACTGAAGCTTTCTTT.